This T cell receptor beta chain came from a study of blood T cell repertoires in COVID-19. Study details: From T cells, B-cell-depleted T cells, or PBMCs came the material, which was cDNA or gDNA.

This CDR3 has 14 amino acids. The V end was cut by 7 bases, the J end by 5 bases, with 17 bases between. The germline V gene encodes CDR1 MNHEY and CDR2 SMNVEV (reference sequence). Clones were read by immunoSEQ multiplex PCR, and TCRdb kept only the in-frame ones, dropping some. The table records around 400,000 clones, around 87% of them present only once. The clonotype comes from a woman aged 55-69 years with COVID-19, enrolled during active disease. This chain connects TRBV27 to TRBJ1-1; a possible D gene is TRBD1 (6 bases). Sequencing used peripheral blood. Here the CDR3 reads CASTRAGASTEAFF. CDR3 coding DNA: TGTGCCAGCACCCGAGCGGGGGCGTCAACTGAAGCTTTCTTT.